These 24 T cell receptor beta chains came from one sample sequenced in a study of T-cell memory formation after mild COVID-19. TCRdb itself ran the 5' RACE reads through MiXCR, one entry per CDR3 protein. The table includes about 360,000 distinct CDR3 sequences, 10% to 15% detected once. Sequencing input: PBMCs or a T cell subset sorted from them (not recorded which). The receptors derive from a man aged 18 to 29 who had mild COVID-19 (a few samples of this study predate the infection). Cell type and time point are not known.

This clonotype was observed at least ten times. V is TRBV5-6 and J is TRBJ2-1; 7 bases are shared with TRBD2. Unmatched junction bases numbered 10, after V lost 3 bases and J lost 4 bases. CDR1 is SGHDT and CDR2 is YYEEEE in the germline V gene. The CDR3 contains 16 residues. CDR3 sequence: CASSSTSGTTYNEQFF. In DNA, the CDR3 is TGTGCCAGCAGCTCGACCAGCGGGACTACTTACAATGAGCAGTTCTTC. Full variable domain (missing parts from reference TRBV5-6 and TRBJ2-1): DAGVTQSPTHLIKTRGQQVTLRCSPKSGHDTVSWYQQALGQGPQFIFQYYEEEERQRGNFPDRFSGHQFPNYSSELNVNALLLGDSALYLCASSSTSGTTYNEQFFGPGTRLTVL.

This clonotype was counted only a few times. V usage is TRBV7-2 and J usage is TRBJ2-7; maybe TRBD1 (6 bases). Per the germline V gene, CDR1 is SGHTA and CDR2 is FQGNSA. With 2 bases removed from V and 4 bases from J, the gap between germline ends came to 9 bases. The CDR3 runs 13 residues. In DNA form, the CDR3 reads TGTGCCAGCAGCTTACCGACAGGATACGAGCAGTACTTC. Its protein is CASSLPTGYEQYF. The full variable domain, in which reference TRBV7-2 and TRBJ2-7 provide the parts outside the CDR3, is GAGVSQSPSNKVTEKGKDVELRCDPISGHTALYWYRQSLGQGLEFLIYFQGNSAPDKSGLPSDRFSAERTGGSVSTLTIQRTQQEDSAVYLCASSLPTGYEQYFGPGTRLTVT.

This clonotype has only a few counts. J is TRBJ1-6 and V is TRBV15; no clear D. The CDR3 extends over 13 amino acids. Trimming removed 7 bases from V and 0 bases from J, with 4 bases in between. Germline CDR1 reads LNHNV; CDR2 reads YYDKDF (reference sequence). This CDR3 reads CATTASYNSPLHF. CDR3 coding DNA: TGTGCCACCACCGCCTCCTATAATTCACCCCTCCACTTT.

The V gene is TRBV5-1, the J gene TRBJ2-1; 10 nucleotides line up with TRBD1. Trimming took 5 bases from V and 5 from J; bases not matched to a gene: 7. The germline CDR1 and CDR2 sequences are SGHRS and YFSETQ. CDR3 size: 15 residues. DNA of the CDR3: TGCGCCAGCAGGCTGGACAGGGGGTCCCACAATGAGCAGTTCTTC. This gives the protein CASRLDRGSHNEQFF.

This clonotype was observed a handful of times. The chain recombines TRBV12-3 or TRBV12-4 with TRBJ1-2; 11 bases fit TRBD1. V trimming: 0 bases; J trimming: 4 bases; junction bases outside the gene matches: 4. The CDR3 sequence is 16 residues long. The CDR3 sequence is CASSLAPGQGGYGYTF. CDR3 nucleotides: TGTGCCAGCAGTTTAGCGCCGGGACAGGGGGGCTATGGCTACACCTTC.

CDR3 DNA sequence: TGTGCCAGCAGTGAAGGGGTGCTAGATACGCAGTATTTT. It specifies CASSEGVLDTQYF. The chain recombines TRBV25-1 with TRBJ2-3; D remains ambiguous. Germline V gene data show CDR1 as MGHDK and CDR2 as SYGVNS. The CDR3 sequence is 13 residues long. Trimming removed 2 bases at V and 5 bases at J, with 8 bases between.

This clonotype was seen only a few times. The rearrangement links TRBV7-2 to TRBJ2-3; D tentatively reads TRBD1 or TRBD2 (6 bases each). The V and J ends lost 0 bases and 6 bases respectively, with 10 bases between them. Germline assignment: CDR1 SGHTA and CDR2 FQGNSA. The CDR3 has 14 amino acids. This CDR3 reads CASSLARGADTQYF. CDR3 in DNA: TGTGCCAGCAGCTTAGCGAGGGGGGCGGATACGCAGTATTTT.

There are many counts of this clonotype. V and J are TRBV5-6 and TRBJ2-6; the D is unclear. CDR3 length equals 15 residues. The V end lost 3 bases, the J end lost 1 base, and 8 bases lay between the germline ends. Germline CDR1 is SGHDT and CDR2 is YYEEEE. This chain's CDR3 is CASSWVISGANVLTF. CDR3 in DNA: TGTGCCAGCAGCTGGGTAATATCTGGGGCCAACGTCCTGACTTTC.

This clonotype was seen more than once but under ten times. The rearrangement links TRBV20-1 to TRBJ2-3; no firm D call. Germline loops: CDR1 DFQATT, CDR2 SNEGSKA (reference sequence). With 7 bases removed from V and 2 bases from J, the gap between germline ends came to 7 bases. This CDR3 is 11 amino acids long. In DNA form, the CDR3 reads TGCAGTGGAGACCTCACAGATACGCAGTATTTT. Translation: CSGDLTDTQYF.

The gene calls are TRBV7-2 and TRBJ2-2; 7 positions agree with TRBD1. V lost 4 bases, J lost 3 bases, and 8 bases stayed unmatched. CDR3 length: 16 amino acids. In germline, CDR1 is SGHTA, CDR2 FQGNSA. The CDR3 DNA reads TGTGCCAGCAGCTCCCGAAGGACAGGAGACACCGGGGAGCTGTTTTTT. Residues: CASSSRRTGDTGELFF.

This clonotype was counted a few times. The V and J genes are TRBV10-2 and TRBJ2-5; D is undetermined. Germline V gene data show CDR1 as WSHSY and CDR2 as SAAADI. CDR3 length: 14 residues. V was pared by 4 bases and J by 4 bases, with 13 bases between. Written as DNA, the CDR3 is TGCGCCAGCAGTGGTTACGCCGCCAGAGAGACCCAGTACTTC. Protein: CASSGYAARETQYF.

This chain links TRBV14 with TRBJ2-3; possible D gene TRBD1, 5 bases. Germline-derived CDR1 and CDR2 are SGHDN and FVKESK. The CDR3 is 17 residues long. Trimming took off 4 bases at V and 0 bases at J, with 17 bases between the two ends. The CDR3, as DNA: TGTGCCAGCAGCCCAGTCTCAGGGCGAACTAGCACAGATACGCAGTATTTT. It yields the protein CASSPVSGRTSTDTQYF.

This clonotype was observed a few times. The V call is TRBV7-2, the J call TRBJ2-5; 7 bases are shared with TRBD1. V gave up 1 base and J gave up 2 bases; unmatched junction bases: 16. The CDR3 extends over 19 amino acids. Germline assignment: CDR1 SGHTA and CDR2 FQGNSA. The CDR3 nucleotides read TGTGCCAGCAGCTTAGAGAGAGGGGGCCGGGTATGGAGGCAAGAGACCCAGTACTTC. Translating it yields CASSLERGGRVWRQETQYF. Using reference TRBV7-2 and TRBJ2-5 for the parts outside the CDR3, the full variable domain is GAGVSQSPSNKVTEKGKDVELRCDPISGHTALYWYRQSLGQGLEFLIYFQGNSAPDKSGLPSDRFSAERTGGSVSTLTIQRTQQEDSAVYLCASSLERGGRVWRQETQYFGPGTRLLVL.

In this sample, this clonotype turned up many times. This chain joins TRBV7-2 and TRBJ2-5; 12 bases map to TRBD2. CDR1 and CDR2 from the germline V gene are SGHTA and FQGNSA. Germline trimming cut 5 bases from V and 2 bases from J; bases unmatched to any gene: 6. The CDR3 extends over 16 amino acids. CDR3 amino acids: CASSPRLAGAQETQYF. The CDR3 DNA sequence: TGTGCCAGCAGCCCGAGACTAGCGGGGGCACAAGAGACCCAGTACTTC. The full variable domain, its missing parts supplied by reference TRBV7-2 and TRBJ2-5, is GAGVSQSPSNKVTEKGKDVELRCDPISGHTALYWYRQSLGQGLEFLIYFQGNSAPDKSGLPSDRFSAERTGGSVSTLTIQRTQQEDSAVYLCASSPRLAGAQETQYFGPGTRLLVL.

CDR3 protein: CASSDYGRYNEQFF. CDR3 DNA: TGTGCCAGCAGCGACTATGGACGGTACAATGAGCAGTTCTTC. The V call is TRBV11-3, the J call TRBJ2-1; weak D call: TRBD2 (5 bases). The CDR3 is 14 amino acids. Trimming removed 5 bases from V and 4 bases from J, with 12 bases in between. The germline gives CDR1 SGHNT, CDR2 YENEEA.

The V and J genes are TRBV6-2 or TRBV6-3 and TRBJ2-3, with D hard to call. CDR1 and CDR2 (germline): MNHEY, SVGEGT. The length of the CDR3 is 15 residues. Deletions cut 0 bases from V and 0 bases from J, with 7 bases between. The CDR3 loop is CASSYSSKSTDTQYF. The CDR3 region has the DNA TGTGCCAGCAGTTACTCATCCAAAAGCACAGATACGCAGTATTTT.

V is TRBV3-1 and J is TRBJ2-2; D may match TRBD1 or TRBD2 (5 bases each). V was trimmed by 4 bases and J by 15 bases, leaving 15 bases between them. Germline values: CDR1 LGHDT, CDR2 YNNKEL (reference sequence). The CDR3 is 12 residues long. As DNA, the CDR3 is TGTGCCAGCAGCCCAACCGGGGCTTATTTGTTTTTT. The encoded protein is CASSPTGAYLFF.

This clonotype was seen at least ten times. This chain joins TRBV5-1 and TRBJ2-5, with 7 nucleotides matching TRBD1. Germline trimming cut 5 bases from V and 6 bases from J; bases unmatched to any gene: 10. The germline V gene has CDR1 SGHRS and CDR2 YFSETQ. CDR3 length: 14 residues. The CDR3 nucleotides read TGCGCCAGCAGTCTACAGGGGACGTCGAAGACCCAGTACTTC. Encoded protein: CASSLQGTSKTQYF.

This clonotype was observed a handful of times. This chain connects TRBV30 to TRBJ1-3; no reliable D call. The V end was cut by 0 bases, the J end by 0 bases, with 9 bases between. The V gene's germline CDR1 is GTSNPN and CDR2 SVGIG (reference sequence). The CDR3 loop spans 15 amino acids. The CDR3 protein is CAWSVAGYSGNTIYF. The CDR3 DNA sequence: TGTGCCTGGAGTGTGGCCGGCTACTCTGGAAACACCATATATTTT.

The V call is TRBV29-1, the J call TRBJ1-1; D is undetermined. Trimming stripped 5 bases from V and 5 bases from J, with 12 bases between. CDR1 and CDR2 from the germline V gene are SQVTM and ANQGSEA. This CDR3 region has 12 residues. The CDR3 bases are TGCAGCGTTCGTTGGGGAGGGACTGAAGCTTTCTTT. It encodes CSVRWGGTEAFF.

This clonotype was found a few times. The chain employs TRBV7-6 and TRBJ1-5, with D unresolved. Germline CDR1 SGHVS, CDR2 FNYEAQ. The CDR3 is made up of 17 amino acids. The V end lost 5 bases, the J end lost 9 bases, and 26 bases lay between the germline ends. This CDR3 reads CASSPRGGQPTPMPQHF. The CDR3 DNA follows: TGTGCCAGCAGCCCTAGAGGAGGGCAGCCCACCCCGATGCCCCAGCATTTT.

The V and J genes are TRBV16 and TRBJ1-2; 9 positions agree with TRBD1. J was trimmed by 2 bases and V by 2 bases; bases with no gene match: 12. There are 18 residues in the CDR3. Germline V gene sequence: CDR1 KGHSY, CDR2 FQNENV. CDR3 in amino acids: CASSQGWYGQGTNYGYTF. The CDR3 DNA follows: TGTGCCAGCAGCCAAGGGTGGTATGGACAGGGGACAAACTATGGCTACACCTTC.

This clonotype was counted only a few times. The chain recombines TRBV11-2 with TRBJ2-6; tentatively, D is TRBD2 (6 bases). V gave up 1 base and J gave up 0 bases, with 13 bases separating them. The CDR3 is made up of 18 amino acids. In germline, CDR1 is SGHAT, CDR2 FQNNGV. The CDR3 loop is CASSLVGGRLSGANVLTF. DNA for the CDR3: TGTGCCAGCAGCTTAGTTGGAGGGCGACTCTCTGGGGCCAACGTCCTGACTTTC.

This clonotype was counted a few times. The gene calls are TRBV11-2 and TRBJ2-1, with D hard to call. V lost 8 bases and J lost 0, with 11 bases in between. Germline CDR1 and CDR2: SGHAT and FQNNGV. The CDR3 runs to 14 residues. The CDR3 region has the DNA TGTGCCAGCGGGCGGAGCTCCTCCTACAATGAGCAGTTCTTC. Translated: CASGRSSSYNEQFF.